This is a list of T cell receptor beta chains from one sample in a study of technical replicates of blood from several donors. Only in-frame clones appear in the TCRdb table, and some are missing; sequencing was by immunoSEQ multiplex PCR. The sample lists tens of thousands of clones; 95% to 98% were seen once. Sequencing was carried out using T cells isolated from PBMCs. Receptors were obtained from a human donor in good health. Both conserved end residues are part of each CDR3. D genes are given only for firm matches.

v_call: TRBV28
j_call: TRBJ2-7
d_call: TRBD1
cdr3_nt: TGTGCCAGCAGTCTTCAAGCGGGACAGGGGGCCTACGAGCAGTACTTC
cdr3_aa: CASSLQAGQGAYEQYF

v_call: TRBV28
j_call: TRBJ1-3
d_call: TRBD1
cdr3_nt: TGTGCCAGCAGTTTTTATGCAGGGGGCTTCTCTGGAAACACCATATATTTT
cdr3_aa: CASSFYAGGFSGNTIYF

v_call: TRBV4-1
j_call: TRBJ2-3
d_call: TRBD2
cdr3_nt: TGCGCCAGCAGCCAAGATCCGGCGGCGGGTGGGGGGGCAGATACGCAGTATTTT
cdr3_aa: CASSQDPAAGGGADTQYF

v_call: TRBV6-5
j_call: TRBJ2-1
d_call: -
cdr3_nt: TGTGCCAGCAGTTACTCACGGTATGAGCAGTTCTTC
cdr3_aa: CASSYSRYEQFF

v_call: TRBV27
j_call: TRBJ2-3
d_call: -
cdr3_nt: TGTGCCAGCTCCCCGGAGGGGTATACGCAGTATTTT
cdr3_aa: CASSPEGYTQYF

v_call: TRBV27
j_call: TRBJ2-3
d_call: TRBD1
cdr3_nt: TGTGCCAGCAGTCCCCATGCAGGGGGCACGCAGTATTTT
cdr3_aa: CASSPHAGGTQYF

v_call: TRBV2
j_call: TRBJ2-7
d_call: TRBD2
cdr3_nt: TGTGCCAGCAGTGAAGCCTATTGGGCTAGCGGGATCGGGGAGCAGTACTTC
cdr3_aa: CASSEAYWASGIGEQYF

v_call: TRBV7-6
j_call: TRBJ1-1
d_call: TRBD1
cdr3_nt: TGTGCCAGCAGCTTCCGACAGGGGGACACTGAAGCTTTCTTT
cdr3_aa: CASSFRQGDTEAFF

v_call: TRBV5-1
j_call: TRBJ2-2
d_call: TRBD1
cdr3_nt: TGCGCCAGCAGCCCGCGACAGGGGGCTAACACCGGGGAGCTGTTTTTT
cdr3_aa: CASSPRQGANTGELFF

v_call: TRBV2
j_call: TRBJ2-3
d_call: TRBD2
cdr3_nt: TGTGCCAGCAGTGACTGGGCGGGAGAACGGGTTGGCACAGATACGCAGTATTTT
cdr3_aa: CASSDWAGERVGTDTQYF

v_call: TRBV30
j_call: TRBJ2-2
d_call: -
cdr3_nt: TGTGCCTGGAGATCAGACAGGAACACCGGGGAGCTGTTTTTT
cdr3_aa: CAWRSDRNTGELFF

v_call: TRBV6-1
j_call: TRBJ1-2
d_call: -
cdr3_nt: TGTGCCAGCATTAGTACAGGGACCTATGGCTACACCTTC
cdr3_aa: CASISTGTYGYTF

v_call: TRBV18
j_call: TRBJ2-7
d_call: TRBD2
cdr3_nt: TGTGCCAGCGCGCTAGCGGAGAGCTCCTACGAGCAGTACTTC
cdr3_aa: CASALAESSYEQYF

v_call: TRBV4-1
j_call: TRBJ2-7
d_call: TRBD2
cdr3_nt: TGCGCCAGCAGCCCAACTAGCGGAGGTGTTTACGAGCAGTACTTC
cdr3_aa: CASSPTSGGVYEQYF

v_call: TRBV5-1
j_call: TRBJ2-4
d_call: -
cdr3_nt: TGCGCCAGCAGCTCCGCTAGTCAGACCAAAAACATTCAGTACTTC
cdr3_aa: CASSSASQTKNIQYF

v_call: TRBV6-1
j_call: TRBJ2-1
d_call: -
cdr3_nt: TGTGCCAGCAGTGAATCCCGGGGTTACAATGAGCAGTTCTTC
cdr3_aa: CASSESRGYNEQFF